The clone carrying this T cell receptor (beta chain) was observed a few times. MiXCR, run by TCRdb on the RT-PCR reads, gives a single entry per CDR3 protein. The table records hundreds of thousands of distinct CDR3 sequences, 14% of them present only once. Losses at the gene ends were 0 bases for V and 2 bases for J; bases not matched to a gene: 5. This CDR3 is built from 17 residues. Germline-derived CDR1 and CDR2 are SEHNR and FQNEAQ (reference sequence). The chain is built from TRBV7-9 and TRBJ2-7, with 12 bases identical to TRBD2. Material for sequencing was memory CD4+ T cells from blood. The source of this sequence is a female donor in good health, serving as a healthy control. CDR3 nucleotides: TGTGCCAGCAGCTTAGCCCTACTAGCGGGGGGTCCCTACGAGCAGTACTTC. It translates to CASSLALLAGGPYEQYF.